These T cell receptor beta chains were read from a single sample in a study of shared clonotypes between healthy human individuals. Profiling relied on immunoSEQ multiplex PCR, and the TCRdb table lists in-frame clones only, not all of them. The sample shows fewer than 550,000 clones, nearly 80% of them seen only once. The sample comprised PBMCs. The receptors here all came from a woman between 35 and 50 years old in good health. Some clones in this sample may be carry-over from other donors' samples. CDR3s include the opening cysteine and the closing phenylalanine or tryptophan. D genes are given only for firm matches. Some rows have no size entry. The others give once, few or many, or a class for an expanded clone.

15	.	TRBV18	TRBJ2-5	.	TGTGCCAGCTCACCCGGCGTCGGTTTCGGAGAGACCCAGTACTTC	CASSPGVGFGETQYF
15	.	TRBV9	TRBJ2-2	.	TGTGCCAGCAGCGTCACGGGCCTCCCCACCGGGGAGCTGTTTTTT	CASSVTGLPTGELFF
16	TRBD1	TRBV19	TRBJ2-1	.	TGTGCCAGTAGTATGCCTCGGGACAGGGGGCTGAATGAGCAGTTCTTC	CASSMPRDRGLNEQFF
12	TRBD2	TRBV27	TRBJ2-1	.	TGTGCCAGCAGCAGCGGGATAGGTGAGCAGTTCTTC	CASSSGIGEQFF
16	.	TRBV13	TRBJ2-1	.	TGTGCCAGCAGCTTAGTAGGGGAGACCCCCTACAATGAGCAGTTCTTC	CASSLVGETPYNEQFF
14	.	TRBV28	TRBJ2-3	once	TGTGCCAGCACCCACCGATGGGGCACAGATACGCAGTATTTT	CASTHRWGTDTQYF
13	.	TRBV28	TRBJ1-2	.	TGTGCCAGCAGTTTTTCCCAGGGGTATGGCTACACCTTC	CASSFSQGYGYTF
13	.	TRBV2	TRBJ1-1	.	TGTGCCAGCAGTGAAAGTCGTGACACTGAAGCTTTCTTT	CASSESRDTEAFF
15	.	TRBV6-1	TRBJ1-3	.	TGTGCCAGCAGTGAAGCTGAGGACTCAGGGAACACCATATATTTT	CASSEAEDSGNTIYF
12	.	TRBV27	TRBJ2-7	.	TGTGCCAGCAGTTCCGGACGGGGTGAGCAGTACTTC	CASSSGRGEQYF
18	TRBD1	TRBV29-1	TRBJ1-1	.	TGCAGCGTTGAAGGTGCTGAGGGACAGGGGGCCTGGAGGACTGAAGCTTTCTTT	CSVEGAEGQGAWRTEAFF
17	TRBD1	TRBV19	TRBJ1-1	.	TGTGCCAGTAGCAAACTACGGGACAGATCCATGAACACTGAAGCTTTCTTT	CASSKLRDRSMNTEAFF
16	TRBD2	TRBV5-4	TRBJ2-7	.	TGTGCCAGCAGTTCGAGGACTAGCGGGAGCGGCTACGAGCAGTACTTC	CASSSRTSGSGYEQYF
16	.	TRBV6-6	TRBJ2-3	.	TGTGCCAGCAGTTACTCGGCAGCGGCCAACGGAGATACGCAGTATTTT	CASSYSAAANGDTQYF
13	.	TRBV28	TRBJ1-2	.	TGTGCCAGCAGTACCTTACAAAGGGATGGCTACACCTTC	CASSTLQRDGYTF
13	.	TRBV18	TRBJ1-5	.	TGTGCCAGCTCACCCGGCGAGAGTCAGCCCCAGCATTTT	CASSPGESQPQHF
15	.	TRBV7-3	TRBJ2-3	.	TGTGCCAGCAGCTTACGAGGGCCTGCGACAGATACGCAGTATTTT	CASSLRGPATDTQYF
17	TRBD1	TRBV7-9	TRBJ1-1	.	TGTGCCAGCAGCTTAGTTCATGGAGGACAGGGGGACACTGAAGCTTTCTTT	CASSLVHGGQGDTEAFF
13	.	TRBV7-2	TRBJ2-3	many	TGTGCCAGGGGGGGGACAGGAACAGATACGCAGTATTTT	CARGGTGTDTQYF
16	.	TRBV4-1	TRBJ1-2	.	TGCGCCAGCAGCCCCTCCCACCTGGGGACTAGCTATGGCTACACCTTC	CASSPSHLGTSYGYTF
14	.	TRBV19	TRBJ1-2	few	TGTGCCAGTAGTATCGAACCTCAGACACGGGGCTACACCTTC	CASSIEPQTRGYTF
14	.	TRBV7-2	TRBJ2-5	.	TGTGCCAGCAGCTTAGCAGAGGGGGGCGGGACCCAGTACTTC	CASSLAEGGGTQYF
13	.	TRBV6-5	TRBJ1-3	.	TGTGCCAGCAGCGGATTCCCTGGAAACACCATATATTTT	CASSGFPGNTIYF
17	TRBD2	TRBV5-1	TRBJ2-1	.	TGCGCCAGCAGCTTGTATACTAGCGGGACCCCGGGCAATGAGCAGTTCTTC	CASSLYTSGTPGNEQFF
16	TRBD2	TRBV7-3	TRBJ2-3	.	TGTGCCAGCAGCTTAGGCCTCGGGGCGGGAGGAGATACGCAGTATTTT	CASSLGLGAGGDTQYF
16	.	TRBV4-3	TRBJ1-5	.	TGCGCCAGCAGCCCGGGGCCCACAGGGCCGGATCAGCCCCAGCATTTT	CASSPGPTGPDQPQHF
18	.	TRBV21-1	TRBJ1-4	.	TGTGCCAGCAGCGCACCCGGGACGGAGAGACCAACTAATGAAAAACTGTTTTTT	CASSAPGTERPTNEKLFF
14	.	TRBV18	TRBJ2-3	.	TGTGCCAGCTCACCAACATCAGGGGAAGATACGCAGTATTTT	CASSPTSGEDTQYF
16	.	TRBV21-1	TRBJ2-1	.	TGTGCCAGCAGCAAAGAGCTGACTAGAGGGAACGATGAGCAGTTCTTC	CASSKELTRGNDEQFF
13	TRBD1	TRBV19	TRBJ1-3	.	TGTGCCACCCAACAGGGGCCTGGAAACACCATATATTTT	CATQQGPGNTIYF
14	.	TRBV5-1	TRBJ1-3	.	TGCGCCAGCAACCCAACAGGGTCGGGAAACACCATATATTTT	CASNPTGSGNTIYF
14	TRBD1	TRBV7-6	TRBJ2-1	.	TGTGCCAGCAGCCCACGGACAGGGGACAATGAGCAGTTCTTC	CASSPRTGDNEQFF
15	.	TRBV6-4	TRBJ2-2	once	TGTGCCAGCAGTGACGGTCACGGCAGCACCGGGGAGCTGTTTTTT	CASSDGHGSTGELFF
17	TRBD2	TRBV7-7	TRBJ2-3	.	TGTGCTAGCAGCTCAGGACTAGCGGGTGGAGACACAGATACGCAGTATTTT	CASSSGLAGGDTDTQYF
14	.	TRBV28	TRBJ1-2	few	TGTGCCAGCAGTTCAAGGGGGATGAACTATGGCTACACCTTC	CASSSRGMNYGYTF
14	.	TRBV4-3	TRBJ2-7	few	TGCGCCAGCAGCCAATTTGCGGGGCCCTACGAGCAGTACTTC	CASSQFAGPYEQYF
15	.	TRBV6-5	TRBJ2-7	.	TGTGCCAGCAGTTTGATTCACGGGAGCTCCTACGAGCAGTACTTC	CASSLIHGSSYEQYF
15	.	TRBV7-2	TRBJ2-2	.	TGTGCCAGCAGCCGTATCCCTTCTGGAATCGGGGAGCTGTTTTTT	CASSRIPSGIGELFF
15	.	TRBV19	TRBJ2-7	.	TGTGCCAGTAGTATTTTTACCGGGAAGGGGGGCGAGCAGTACTTC	CASSIFTGKGGEQYF
14	.	TRBV5-1	TRBJ1-1	.	TGCGCCAGCAGCTTGGACTCGACGAACGCTGAGGCTTTCTTT	CASSLDSTNAEAFF
19	TRBD2	TRBV29-1	TRBJ2-1	.	TGCAGCGTTGGCCCCAGGGAGCGGGAGTTCCTACTACTAAGGGATGAGCAGTTCTTC	CSVGPREREFLLLRDEQFF
12	.	TRBV28	TRBJ2-7	.	TGTGCCACCAGAGGAGACAGCTACGAGCAGTACTTC	CATRGDSYEQYF
12	.	TRBV2	TRBJ2-7	.	TGTGCCAGCAGTGAATCCCTAGGGGAGAAGTACTTC	CASSESLGEKYF
16	TRBD2	TRBV9	TRBJ2-1	.	TGTGCCAGCAGCATCCTTGGGACTAGCGGGAGCGGTGAGCAGTTCTTC	CASSILGTSGSGEQFF
14	.	TRBV18	TRBJ1-4	.	TGTGCCAGCTCACCAACACGATATAATGAAAAACTGTTTTTT	CASSPTRYNEKLFF
15	TRBD2	TRBV5-1	TRBJ2-1	.	TGCGCCAGCAGCCCAGCTAGCGGGAGGGGTAATGAGCAGTTCTTC	CASSPASGRGNEQFF
16	.	TRBV27	TRBJ1-6	.	TGTGCCAGCAGTTTAGGGCAGGGGCTTGAAAATTCACCCCTCCACTTT	CASSLGQGLENSPLHF
12	.	TRBV5-4	TRBJ2-3	.	TGTGCCAGCAGCACCAGGGCAGATACGCAGTATTTT	CASSTRADTQYF
14	TRBD1	TRBV29-1	TRBJ1-4	.	TGCAGCGTTTTTAAGACAGGGACTAATGAAAAACTGTTTTTT	CSVFKTGTNEKLFF
15	TRBD2	TRBV13	TRBJ2-1	.	TGTGCCAGCAGCTCAGCGGGAGGGGCGCAGAATGAGCAGTTCTTC	CASSSAGGAQNEQFF
14	.	TRBV5-1	TRBJ1-2	once	TGCGCCAGCAGCCACGACACCCCAAACTATGGCTACACCTTC	CASSHDTPNYGYTF
15	TRBD1	TRBV5-1	TRBJ2-1	once	TGCGCCACCTATACGGGACAGGCGCATATTGATGAGCAGTTCTTC	CATYTGQAHIDEQFF
14	.	TRBV5-5	TRBJ2-7	.	TGTGCCAGCAGCAAATCCGGGACTGCCTACGAGCAGTACTTC	CASSKSGTAYEQYF
16	TRBD2	TRBV6-5	TRBJ2-7	.	TGTGCCAGCAGTTACTCGCGACTAGCGGGCGTCTACGAGCAGTACTTC	CASSYSRLAGVYEQYF
12	.	TRBV30	TRBJ1-1	.	TGTGCCTGGAGAGATGGTGACACTGAAGCTTTCTTT	CAWRDGDTEAFF
13	TRBD2	TRBV29-1	TRBJ2-1	.	TGCAGCACTTCCGGGACTAGCGAAACTGAGCAGTTCTTC	CSTSGTSETEQFF
16	TRBD2	TRBV7-3	TRBJ2-3	.	TGTGCCAGCAGCTTAAGCACGGCGGGAGCTGGGGATACGCAGTATTTT	CASSLSTAGAGDTQYF
15	TRBD1	TRBV30	TRBJ1-2	.	TGTGCCTTGGTGGGGGGTCCCCTACCCACAGGGGTCTACACCTTC	CALVGGPLPTGVYTF
15	TRBD1	TRBV4-1	TRBJ1-2	.	TGCGCCAGCAGCGCCCGGGACAGGGGGGGCTATGGCTACACCTTC	CASSARDRGGYGYTF